This T cell receptor (beta chain) was recovered during a study of T cell changes during pregnancy in multiple sclerosis. V lost 3 bases, J lost 9 bases, and 7 bases lay in between. The CDR3 contains 11 residues. CDR1 SGHVS and CDR2 FNYEAQ come from the germline V gene. Sequencing was performed with immunoSEQ multiplex PCR; in TCRdb, only in-frame clones are kept and a portion is missing. The sample holds 40,000 to 60,000 clones, approximately 93% seen once. This specimen was CD4+ T cells from peripheral blood mononuclear cells, taken in the first trimester of pregnancy. The chain recombines TRBV7-6 with TRBJ2-3; the D gene is possibly TRBD2 (6 bases). This receptor was taken from a female donor with multiple sclerosis, enrolled in a pregnancy study. In DNA, the CDR3 is TGTGCCAGCAGCTTGGAGGGGACGCAGTATTTT. It is translated as CASSLEGTQYF.